This T cell receptor (beta chain) was identified in a study of cytomegalovirus exposure and HLA in healthy donors. Losses at the gene ends were 4 bases for V and 7 bases for J; bases not matched to a gene: 5. CDR1 is SGDLS, CDR2 YYNGEE, per germline. The CDR3 is 12 residues long. The PCR ran on 60 Vbeta and 13 Jbeta primers. Study processing details: Later, an analysis found about 83 million unique TCR beta chains, and some 10 million of these were shared. Profiling relied on immunoSEQ multiplex PCR, and the TCRdb table lists in-frame clones only, not all of them. The V and J calls and the clone size are those of that table, but D and trimming were determined from the DNA. Of 150,000 to 200,000 clones in the sample, approximately 71% were seen once. On this clone: Antigen specificity is unknown.

General study results and limits: Researchers had no immune exposure information except CMV serostatus available.

This clonotype was obtained from a man aged 25 to 40 in good health and CMV-seropositive. The specimen was PBMCs. The rearrangement uses TRBV9 and TRBJ2-7, with 7 positions matching TRBD2. This chain's CDR3 is CASSPNGREQYF. In DNA form, the CDR3 reads TGTGCCAGCAGCCCAAACGGGAGGGAGCAGTACTTC.